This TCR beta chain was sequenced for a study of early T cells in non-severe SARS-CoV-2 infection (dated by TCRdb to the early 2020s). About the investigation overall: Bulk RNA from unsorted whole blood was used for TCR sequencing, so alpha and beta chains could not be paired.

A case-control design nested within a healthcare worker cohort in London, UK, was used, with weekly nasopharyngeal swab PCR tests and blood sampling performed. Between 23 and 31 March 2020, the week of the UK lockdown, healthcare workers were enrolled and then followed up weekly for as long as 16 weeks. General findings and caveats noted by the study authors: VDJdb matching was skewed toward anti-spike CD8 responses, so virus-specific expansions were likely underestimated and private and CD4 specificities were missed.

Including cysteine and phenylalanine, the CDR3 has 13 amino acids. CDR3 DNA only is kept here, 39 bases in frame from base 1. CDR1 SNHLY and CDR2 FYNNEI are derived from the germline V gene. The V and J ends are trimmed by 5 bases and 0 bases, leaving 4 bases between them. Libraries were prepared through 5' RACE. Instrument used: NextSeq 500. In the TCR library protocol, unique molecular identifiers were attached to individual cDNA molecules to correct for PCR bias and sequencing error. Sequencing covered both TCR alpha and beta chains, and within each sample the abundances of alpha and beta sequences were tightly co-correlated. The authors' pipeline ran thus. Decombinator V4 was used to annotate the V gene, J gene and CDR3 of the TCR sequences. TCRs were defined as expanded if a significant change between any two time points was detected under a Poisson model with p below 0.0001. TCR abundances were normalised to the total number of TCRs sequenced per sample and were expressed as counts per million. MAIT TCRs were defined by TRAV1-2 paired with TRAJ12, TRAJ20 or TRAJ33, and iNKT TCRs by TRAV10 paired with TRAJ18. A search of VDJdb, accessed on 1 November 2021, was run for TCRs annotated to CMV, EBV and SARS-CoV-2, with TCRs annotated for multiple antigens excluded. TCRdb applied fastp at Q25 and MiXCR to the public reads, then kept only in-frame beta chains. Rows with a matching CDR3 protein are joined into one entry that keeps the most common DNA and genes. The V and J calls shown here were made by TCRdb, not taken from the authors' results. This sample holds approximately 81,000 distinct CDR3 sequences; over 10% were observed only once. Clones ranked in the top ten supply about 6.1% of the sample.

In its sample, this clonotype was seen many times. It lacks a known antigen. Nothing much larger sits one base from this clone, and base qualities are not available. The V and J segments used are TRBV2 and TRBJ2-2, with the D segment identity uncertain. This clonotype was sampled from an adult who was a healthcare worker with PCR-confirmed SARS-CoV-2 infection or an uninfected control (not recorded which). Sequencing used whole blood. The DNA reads TGTGCCAGCAGTCAGGCGAACACCGGGGAGCTGTTTTTT. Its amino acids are CASSQANTGELFF. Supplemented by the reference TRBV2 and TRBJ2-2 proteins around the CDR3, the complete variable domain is EPEVTQTPSHQVTQMGQEVILRCVPISNHLYFYWYRQILGQKVEFLVSFYNNEISEKSEIFDDQFSVERPDGSNFTLKIRSTKLEDSAMYFCASSQANTGELFFGEGSRLTVL.